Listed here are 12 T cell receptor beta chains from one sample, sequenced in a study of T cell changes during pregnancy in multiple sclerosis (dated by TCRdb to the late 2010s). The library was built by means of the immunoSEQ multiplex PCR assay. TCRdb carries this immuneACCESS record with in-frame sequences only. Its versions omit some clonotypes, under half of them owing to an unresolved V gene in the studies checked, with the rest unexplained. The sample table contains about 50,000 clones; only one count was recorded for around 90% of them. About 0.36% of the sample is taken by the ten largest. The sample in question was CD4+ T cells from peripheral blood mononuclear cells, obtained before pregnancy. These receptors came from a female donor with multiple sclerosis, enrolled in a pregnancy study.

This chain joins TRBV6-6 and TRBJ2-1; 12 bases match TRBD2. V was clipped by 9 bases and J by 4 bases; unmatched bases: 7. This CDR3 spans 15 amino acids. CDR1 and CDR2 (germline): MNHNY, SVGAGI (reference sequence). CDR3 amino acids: CASQTSGRGYNEQFF. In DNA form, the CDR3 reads TGTGCCAGTCAGACTAGCGGGAGAGGGTACAATGAGCAGTTCTTC.

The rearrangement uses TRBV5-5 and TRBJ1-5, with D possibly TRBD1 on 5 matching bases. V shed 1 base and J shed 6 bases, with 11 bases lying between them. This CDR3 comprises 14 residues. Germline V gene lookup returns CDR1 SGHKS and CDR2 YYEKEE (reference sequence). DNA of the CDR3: TGTGCCAGCAGCTTGACAGGCGTTAGTCAGCCCCAGCATTTT. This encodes CASSLTGVSQPQHF.

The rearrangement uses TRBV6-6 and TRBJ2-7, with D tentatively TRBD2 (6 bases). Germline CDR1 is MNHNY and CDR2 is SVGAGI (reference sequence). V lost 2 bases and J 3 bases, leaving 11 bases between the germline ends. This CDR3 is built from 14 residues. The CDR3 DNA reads TGTGCCAGCAGTTACCGGGACTCCATCTACGAGCAGTACTTC. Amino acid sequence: CASSYRDSIYEQYF.

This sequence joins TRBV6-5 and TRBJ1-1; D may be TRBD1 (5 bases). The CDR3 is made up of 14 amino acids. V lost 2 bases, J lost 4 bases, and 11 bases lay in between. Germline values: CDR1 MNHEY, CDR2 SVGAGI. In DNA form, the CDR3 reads TGTGCCAGCAGTTACGACCAGGGAAGCACTGAAGCTTTCTTT. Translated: CASSYDQGSTEAFF.

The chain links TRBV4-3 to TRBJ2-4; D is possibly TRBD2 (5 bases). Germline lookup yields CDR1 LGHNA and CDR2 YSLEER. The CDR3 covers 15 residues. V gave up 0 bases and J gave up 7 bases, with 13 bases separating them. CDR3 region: CASSQDGLGGNIQYF. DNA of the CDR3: TGCGCCAGCAGCCAAGATGGGTTGGGCGGGAACATTCAGTACTTC.

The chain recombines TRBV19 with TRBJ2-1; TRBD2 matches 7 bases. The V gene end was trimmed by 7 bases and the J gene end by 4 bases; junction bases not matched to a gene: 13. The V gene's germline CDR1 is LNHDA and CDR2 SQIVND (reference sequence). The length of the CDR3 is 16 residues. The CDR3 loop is CASTTTRAGVYNEQFF. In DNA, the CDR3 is TGTGCCAGTACCACGACTCGCGCGGGGGTATACAATGAGCAGTTCTTC.

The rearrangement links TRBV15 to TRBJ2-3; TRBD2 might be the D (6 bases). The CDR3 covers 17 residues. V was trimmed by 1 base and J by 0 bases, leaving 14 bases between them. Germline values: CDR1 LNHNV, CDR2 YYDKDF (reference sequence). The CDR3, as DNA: TGTGCCACCAGCAGAGTTTCCGGCGGGGCTAGCACAGATACGCAGTATTTT. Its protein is CATSRVSGGASTDTQYF.

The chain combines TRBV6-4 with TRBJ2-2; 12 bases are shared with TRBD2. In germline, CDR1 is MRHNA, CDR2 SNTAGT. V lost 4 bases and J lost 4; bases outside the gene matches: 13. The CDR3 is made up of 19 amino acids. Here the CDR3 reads CASSVRGRLAGVVTGELFF. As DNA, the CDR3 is TGTGCCAGCAGTGTCAGAGGGCGACTAGCGGGAGTAGTCACCGGGGAGCTGTTTTTT.

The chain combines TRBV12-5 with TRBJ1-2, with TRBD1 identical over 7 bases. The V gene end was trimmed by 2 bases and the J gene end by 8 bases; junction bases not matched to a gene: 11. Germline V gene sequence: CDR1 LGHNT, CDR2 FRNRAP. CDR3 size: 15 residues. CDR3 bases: TGTGCTAGTGGTTTGCCTCAGGAGGGGGCGCGGGGCTACACCTTC. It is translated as CASGLPQEGARGYTF. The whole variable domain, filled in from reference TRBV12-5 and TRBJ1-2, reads DARVTQTPRHKVTEMGQEVTMRCQPILGHNTVFWYRQTMMQGLELLAYFRNRAPLDDSGMPKDRFSAEMPDATLATLKIQPSEPRDSAVYFCASGLPQEGARGYTFGSGTRLTVV.

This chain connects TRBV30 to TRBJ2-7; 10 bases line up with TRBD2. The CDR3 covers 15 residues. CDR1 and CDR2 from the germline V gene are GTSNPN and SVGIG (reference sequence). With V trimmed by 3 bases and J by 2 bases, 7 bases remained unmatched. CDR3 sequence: CAWSRRLAGAYEQYF. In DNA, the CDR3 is TGTGCCTGGAGCAGGAGGCTAGCGGGAGCCTACGAGCAGTACTTC.

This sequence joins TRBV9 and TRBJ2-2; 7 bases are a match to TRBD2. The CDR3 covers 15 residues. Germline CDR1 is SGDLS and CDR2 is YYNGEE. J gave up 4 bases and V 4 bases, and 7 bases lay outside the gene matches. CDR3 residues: CASSPSGGPTGELFF. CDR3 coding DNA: TGTGCCAGCAGCCCCTCGGGAGGTCCCACCGGGGAGCTGTTTTTT.

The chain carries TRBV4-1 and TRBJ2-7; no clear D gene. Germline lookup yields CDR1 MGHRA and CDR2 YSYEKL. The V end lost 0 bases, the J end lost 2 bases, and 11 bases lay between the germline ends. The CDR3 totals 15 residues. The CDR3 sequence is CASSQEEQSTYEQYF. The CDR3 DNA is TGCGCCAGCAGCCAAGAAGAACAGTCCACCTACGAGCAGTACTTC.